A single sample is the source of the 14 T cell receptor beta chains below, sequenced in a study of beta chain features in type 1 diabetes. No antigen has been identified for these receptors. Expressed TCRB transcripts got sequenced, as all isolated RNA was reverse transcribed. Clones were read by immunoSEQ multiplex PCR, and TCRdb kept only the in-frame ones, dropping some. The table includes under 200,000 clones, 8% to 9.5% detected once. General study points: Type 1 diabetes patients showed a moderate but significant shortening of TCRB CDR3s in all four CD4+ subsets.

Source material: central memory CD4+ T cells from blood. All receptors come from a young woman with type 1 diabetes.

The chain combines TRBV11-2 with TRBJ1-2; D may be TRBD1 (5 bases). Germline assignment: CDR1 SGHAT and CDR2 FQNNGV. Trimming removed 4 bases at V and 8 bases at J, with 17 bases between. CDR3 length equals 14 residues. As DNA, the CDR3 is TGTGCCAGCAGCTCCTCCGACCTGGGGGGGGGCTACACCTTC. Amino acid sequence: CASSSSDLGGGYTF. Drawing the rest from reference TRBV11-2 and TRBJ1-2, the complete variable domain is EAGVAQSPRYKIIEKRQSVAFWCNPISGHATLYWYQQILGQGPKLLIQFQNNGVVDDSQLPKDRFSAERLKGVDSTLKIQPAKLEDSAVYLCASSSSDLGGGYTFGSGTRLTVV.

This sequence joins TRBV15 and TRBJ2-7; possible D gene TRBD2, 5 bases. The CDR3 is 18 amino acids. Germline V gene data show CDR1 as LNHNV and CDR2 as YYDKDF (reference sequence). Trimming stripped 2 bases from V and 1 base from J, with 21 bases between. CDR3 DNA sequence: TGTGCCACCAGCAGACCTGAATACAAACCGGGCGGGTCCTACGAGCAGTACTTC. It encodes CATSRPEYKPGGSYEQYF.

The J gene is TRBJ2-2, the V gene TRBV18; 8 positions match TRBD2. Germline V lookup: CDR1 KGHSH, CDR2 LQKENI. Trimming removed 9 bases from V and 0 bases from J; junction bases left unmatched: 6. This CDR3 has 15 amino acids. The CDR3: CASTSGGANTGELFF. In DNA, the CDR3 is TGTGCCAGTACAAGCGGGGGAGCGAACACCGGGGAGCTGTTTTTT.

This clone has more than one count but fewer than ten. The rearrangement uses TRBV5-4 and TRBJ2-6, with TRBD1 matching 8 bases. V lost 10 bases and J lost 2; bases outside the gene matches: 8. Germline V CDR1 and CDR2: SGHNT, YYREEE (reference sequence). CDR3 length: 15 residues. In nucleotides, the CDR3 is TGTGCCTTCCGGACAGGGAGTACTGGGGCCAACGTCCTGACTTTC. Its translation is CAFRTGSTGANVLTF.

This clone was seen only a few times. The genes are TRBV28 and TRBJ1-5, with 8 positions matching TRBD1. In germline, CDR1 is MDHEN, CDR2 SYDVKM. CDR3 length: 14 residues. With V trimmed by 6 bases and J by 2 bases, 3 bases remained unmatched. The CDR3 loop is CASRGTGGNQPQHF. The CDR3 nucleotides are TGTGCCAGCAGGGGGACAGGCGGCAATCAGCCCCAGCATTTT.

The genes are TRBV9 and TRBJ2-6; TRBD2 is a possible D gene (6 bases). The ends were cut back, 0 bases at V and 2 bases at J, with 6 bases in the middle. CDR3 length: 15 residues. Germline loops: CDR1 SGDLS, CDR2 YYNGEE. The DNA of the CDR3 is TGTGCCAGCAGCGTAGGGGGGGCTGGGGCCAACGTCCTGACTTTC. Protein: CASSVGGAGANVLTF.

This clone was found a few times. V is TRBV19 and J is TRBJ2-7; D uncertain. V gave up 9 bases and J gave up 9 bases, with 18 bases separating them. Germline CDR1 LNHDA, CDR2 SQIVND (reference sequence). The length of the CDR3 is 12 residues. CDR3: CARERDMFLQYF. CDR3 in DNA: TGTGCCAGGGAACGAGACATGTTTCTGCAGTACTTC.

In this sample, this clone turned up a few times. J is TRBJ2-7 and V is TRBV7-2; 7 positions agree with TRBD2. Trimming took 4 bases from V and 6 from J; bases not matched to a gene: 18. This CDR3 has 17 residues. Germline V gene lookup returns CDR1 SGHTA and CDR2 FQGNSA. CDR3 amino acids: CASSSGTQTSRRSEQYF. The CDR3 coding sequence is TGTGCCAGCAGCTCCGGGACGCAGACTAGCCGGCGTTCCGAGCAGTACTTC.

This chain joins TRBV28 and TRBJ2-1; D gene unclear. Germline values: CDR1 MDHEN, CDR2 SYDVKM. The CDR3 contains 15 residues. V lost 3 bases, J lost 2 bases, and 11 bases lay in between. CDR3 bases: TGTGCCAGCAGTTTCCCCCTAGGCCCCTACAATGAGCAGTTCTTC. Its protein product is CASSFPLGPYNEQFF. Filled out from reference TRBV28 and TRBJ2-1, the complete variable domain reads DVKVTQSSRYLVKRTGEKVFLECVQDMDHENMFWYRQDPGLGLRLIYFSYDVKMKEKGDIPEGYSVSREKKERFSLILESASTNQTSMYLCASSFPLGPYNEQFFGPGTRLTVL.

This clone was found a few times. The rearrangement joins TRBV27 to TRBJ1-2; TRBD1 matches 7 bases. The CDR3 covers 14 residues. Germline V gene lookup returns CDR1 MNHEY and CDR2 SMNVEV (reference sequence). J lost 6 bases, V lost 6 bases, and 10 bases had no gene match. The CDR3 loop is CASRNVGGRDGYTF. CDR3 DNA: TGTGCCAGCAGAAATGTAGGGGGCAGGGATGGCTACACCTTC.

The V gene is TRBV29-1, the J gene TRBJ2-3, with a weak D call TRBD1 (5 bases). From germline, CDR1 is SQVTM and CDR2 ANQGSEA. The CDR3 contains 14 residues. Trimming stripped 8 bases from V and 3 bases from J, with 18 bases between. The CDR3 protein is CSYPRARGTDTQYF. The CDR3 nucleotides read TGCAGCTACCCCCGGGCTAGGGGAACAGATACGCAGTATTTT.

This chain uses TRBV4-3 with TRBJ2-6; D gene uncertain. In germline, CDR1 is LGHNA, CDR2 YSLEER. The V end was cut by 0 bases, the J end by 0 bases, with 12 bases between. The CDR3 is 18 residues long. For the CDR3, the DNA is TGCGCCAGCAGCCAAGAGGTATACACGTCCTCTGGGGCCAACGTCCTGACTTTC. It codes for CASSQEVYTSSGANVLTF.

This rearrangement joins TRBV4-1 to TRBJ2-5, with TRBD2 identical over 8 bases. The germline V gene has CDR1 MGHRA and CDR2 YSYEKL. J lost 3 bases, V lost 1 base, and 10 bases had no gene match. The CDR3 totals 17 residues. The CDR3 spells CASSQGSSGVPKETQYF. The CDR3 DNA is TGCGCCAGCAGCCAAGGGAGTAGCGGGGTCCCCAAAGAGACCCAGTACTTC.

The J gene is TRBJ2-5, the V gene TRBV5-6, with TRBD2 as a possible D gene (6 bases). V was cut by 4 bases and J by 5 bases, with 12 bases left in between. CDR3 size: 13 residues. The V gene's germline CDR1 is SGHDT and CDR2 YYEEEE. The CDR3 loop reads CASSRAGGETQYF. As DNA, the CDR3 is TGTGCCAGCAGCCGGGCTGGGGGGGAGACCCAGTACTTC.